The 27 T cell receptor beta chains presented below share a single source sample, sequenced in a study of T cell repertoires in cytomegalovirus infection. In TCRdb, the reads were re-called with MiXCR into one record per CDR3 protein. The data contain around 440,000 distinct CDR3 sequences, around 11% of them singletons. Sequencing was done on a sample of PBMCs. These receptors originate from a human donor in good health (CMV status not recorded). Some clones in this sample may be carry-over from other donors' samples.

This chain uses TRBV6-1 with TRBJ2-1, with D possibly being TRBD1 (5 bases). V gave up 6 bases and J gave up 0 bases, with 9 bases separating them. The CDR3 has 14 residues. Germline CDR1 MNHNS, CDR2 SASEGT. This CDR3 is CASRGHSSYNEQFF. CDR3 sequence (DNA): TGTGCCAGCAGAGGACACAGCTCCTACAATGAGCAGTTCTTC.

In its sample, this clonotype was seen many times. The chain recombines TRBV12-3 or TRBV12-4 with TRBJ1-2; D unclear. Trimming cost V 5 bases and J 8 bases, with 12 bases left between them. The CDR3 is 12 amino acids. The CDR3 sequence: CASSPSMTGYTF. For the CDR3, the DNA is TGTGCCAGCAGTCCCTCCATGACGGGCTACACCTTC.

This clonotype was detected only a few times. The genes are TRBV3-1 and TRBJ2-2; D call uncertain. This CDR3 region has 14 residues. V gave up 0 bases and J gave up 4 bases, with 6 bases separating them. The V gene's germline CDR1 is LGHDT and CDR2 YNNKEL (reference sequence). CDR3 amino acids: CASSQDYGTGELFF. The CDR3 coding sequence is TGTGCCAGCAGCCAAGATTACGGCACCGGGGAGCTGTTTTTT.

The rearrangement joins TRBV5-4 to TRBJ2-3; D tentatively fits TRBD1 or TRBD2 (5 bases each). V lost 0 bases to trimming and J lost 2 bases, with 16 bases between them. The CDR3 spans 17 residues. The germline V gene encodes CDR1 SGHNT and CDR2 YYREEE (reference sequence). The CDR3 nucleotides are TGTGCCAGCAGCTTGGAGGTGGGGCCCGACTACACAGATACGCAGTATTTT. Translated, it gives CASSLEVGPDYTDTQYF.

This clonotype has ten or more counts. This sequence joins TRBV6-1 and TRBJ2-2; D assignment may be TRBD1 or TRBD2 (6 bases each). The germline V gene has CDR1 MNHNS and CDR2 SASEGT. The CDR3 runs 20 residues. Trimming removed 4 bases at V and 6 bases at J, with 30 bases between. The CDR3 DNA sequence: TGTGCCAGCAGTGCACTACCACCGGGGGCGAAAAACTACAGGTCCGGGGAGCTGTTTTTT. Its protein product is CASSALPPGAKNYRSGELFF.

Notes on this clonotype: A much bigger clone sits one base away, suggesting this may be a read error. DNA of the CDR3: TGTGCCAGCAGCTTGGGACTAGCGGAACTCAATGAGCAGTTCTTC. Its translation is CASSLGLAELNEQFF. V is TRBV5-5 and J is TRBJ2-1, with 9 bases that match TRBD2. Germline values: CDR1 SGHKS, CDR2 YYEKEE (reference sequence). The junction had 4 bases not matched to a gene; V was cut back by 0 bases and J by 6 bases. This CDR3 has 15 amino acids.

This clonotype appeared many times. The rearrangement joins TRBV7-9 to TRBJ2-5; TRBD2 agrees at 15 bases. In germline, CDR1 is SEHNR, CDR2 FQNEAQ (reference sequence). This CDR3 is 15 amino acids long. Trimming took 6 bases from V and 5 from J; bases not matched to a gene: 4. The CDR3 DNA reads TGTGCCAGCAGGAGGACTAGCGGGGGGGCTGAGACCCAGTACTTC. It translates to CASRRTSGGAETQYF.

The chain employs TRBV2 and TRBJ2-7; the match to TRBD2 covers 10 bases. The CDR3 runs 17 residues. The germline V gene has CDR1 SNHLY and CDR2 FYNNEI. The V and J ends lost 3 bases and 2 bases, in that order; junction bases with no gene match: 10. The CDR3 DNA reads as TGTGCCAGCAGTGAGGTGACAGGGACTAGCGTCACCTACGAGCAGTACTTC. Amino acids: CASSEVTGTSVTYEQYF. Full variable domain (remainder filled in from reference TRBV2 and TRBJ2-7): EPEVTQTPSHQVTQMGQEVILRCVPISNHLYFYWYRQILGQKVEFLVSFYNNEISEKSEIFDDQFSVERPDGSNFTLKIRSTKLEDSAMYFCASSEVTGTSVTYEQYFGPGTRLTVT.

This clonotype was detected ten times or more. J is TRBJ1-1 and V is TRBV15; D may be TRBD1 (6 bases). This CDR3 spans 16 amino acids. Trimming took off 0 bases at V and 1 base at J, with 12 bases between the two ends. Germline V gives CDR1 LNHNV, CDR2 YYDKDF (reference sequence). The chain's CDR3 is CATSREQGQRNTEAFF. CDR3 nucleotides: TGTGCCACCAGCAGAGAGCAAGGACAGCGGAACACTGAAGCTTTCTTT.

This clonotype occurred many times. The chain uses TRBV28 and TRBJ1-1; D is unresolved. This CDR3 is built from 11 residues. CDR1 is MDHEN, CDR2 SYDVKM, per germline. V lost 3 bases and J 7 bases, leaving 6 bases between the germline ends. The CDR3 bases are TGTGCCAGCAGTTTGTTCGGTGAAGCTTTCTTT. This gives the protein CASSLFGEAFF.

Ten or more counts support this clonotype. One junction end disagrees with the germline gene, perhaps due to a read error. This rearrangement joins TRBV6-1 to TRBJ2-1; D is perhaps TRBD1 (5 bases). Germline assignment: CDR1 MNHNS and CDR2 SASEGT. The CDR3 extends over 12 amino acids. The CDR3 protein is CASRPYRNGQFF. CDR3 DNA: TGTGCCAGCAGACCCTACAGGAATGGGCAGTTCTTC.

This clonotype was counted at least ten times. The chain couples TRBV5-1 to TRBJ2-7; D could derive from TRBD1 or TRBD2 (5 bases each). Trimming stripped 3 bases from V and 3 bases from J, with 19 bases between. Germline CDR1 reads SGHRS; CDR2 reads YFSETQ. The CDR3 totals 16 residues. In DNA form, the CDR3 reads TGCGCCAGCAGCTCCTCCCCCGGGGCCGAACACTACGAGCAGTACTTC. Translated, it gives CASSSSPGAEHYEQYF.

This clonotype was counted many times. The CDR3 spells CASSLGTGFYEQYF. The CDR3 DNA reads TGTGCCAGCAGCTTAGGGACTGGATTCTACGAGCAGTACTTC. This chain connects TRBV7-2 to TRBJ2-7; possibly TRBD2 for D (5 bases). The CDR3 has 14 amino acids. V gave up 1 base and J gave up 3 bases, with 10 bases separating them. CDR1 is SGHTA, CDR2 FQGNSA, per germline.

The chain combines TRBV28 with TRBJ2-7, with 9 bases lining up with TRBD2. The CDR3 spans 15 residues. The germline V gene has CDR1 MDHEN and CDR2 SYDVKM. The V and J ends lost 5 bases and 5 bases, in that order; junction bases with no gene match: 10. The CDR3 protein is CASSPWAGGRNEQYF. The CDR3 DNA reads TGTGCCAGCAGTCCTTGGGCGGGAGGGAGGAACGAGCAGTACTTC.

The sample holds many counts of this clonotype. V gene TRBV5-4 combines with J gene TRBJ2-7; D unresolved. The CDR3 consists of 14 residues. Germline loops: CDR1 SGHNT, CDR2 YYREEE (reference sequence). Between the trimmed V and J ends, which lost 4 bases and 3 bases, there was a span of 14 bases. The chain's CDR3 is CASSPSTALYEQYF. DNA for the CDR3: TGTGCCAGCAGCCCCAGTACAGCCCTCTACGAGCAGTACTTC.

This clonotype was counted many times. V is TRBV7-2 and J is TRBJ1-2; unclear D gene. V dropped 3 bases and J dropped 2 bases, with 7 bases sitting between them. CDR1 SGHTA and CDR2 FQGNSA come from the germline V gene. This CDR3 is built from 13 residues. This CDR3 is CASSFWMNYGYTF. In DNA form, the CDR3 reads TGTGCCAGCAGCTTTTGGATGAACTATGGCTACACCTTC.

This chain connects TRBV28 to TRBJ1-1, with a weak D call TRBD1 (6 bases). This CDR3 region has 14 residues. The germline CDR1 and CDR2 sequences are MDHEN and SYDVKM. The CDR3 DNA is TGTGCACATTCACGAGGGGGGATGAACACTGAAGCTTTCTTT. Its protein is CAHSRGGMNTEAFF.

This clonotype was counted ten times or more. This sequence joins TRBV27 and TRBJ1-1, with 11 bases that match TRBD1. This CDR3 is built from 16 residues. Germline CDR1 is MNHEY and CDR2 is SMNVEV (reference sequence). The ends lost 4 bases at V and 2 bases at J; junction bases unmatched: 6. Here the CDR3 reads CASSSWTGGGNTEAFF. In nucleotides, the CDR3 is TGTGCCAGCAGTTCCTGGACAGGGGGCGGAAACACTGAAGCTTTCTTT.

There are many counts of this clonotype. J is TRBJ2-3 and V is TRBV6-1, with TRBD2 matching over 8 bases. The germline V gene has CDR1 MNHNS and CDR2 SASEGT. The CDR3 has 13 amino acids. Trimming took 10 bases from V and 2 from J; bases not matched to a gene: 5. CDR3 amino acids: CATSTSATDTQYF. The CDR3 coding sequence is TGTGCCACCTCGACTAGCGCCACAGATACGCAGTATTTT.

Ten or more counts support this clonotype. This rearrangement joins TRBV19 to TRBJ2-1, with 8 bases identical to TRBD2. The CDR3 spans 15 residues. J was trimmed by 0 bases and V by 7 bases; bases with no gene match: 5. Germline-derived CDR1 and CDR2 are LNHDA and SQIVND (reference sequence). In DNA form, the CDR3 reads TGTGCCAGTAAGAGCGGGGGCAGCTCCTACAATGAGCAGTTCTTC. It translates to CASKSGGSSYNEQFF.

The CDR3 DNA sequence: TGTGCCAGCTCACCAGGAGGGGGGCGCGTCTATGGCTACACCTTC. Protein sequence: CASSPGGGRVYGYTF. The chain carries TRBV18 and TRBJ1-2; D might be TRBD1 (6 bases). This CDR3 is 15 amino acids long. The ends were cut back, 2 bases at V and 4 bases at J, with 14 bases in the middle. The germline V gene encodes CDR1 KGHSH and CDR2 LQKENI.

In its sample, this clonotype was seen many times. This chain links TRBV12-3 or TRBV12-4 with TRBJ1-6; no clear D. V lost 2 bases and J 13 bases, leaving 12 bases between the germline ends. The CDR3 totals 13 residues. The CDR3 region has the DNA TGTGCCAGCAGTTTAATTTGGGCCGGCCCCCTCCACTTT. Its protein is CASSLIWAGPLHF.

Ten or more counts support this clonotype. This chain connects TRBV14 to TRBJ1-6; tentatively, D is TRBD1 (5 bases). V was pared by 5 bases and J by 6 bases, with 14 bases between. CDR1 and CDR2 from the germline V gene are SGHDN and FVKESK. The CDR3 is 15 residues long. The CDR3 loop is CASSVRDGSNSPLHF. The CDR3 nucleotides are TGTGCCAGCAGCGTAAGGGACGGCTCTAATTCACCCCTCCACTTT.

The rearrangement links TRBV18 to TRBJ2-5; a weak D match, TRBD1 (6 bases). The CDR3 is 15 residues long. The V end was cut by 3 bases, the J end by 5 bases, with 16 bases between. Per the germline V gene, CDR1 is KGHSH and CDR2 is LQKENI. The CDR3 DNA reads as TGTGCCAGCTCACCTGTCGCCAGGGGTGGTGAGACCCAGTACTTC. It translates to CASSPVARGGETQYF. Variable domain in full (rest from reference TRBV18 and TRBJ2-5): NAGVMQNPRHLVRRRGQEARLRCSPMKGHSHVYWYRQLPEEGLKFMVYLQKENIIDESGMPKERFSAEFPKEGPSILRIQQVVRGDSAAYFCASSPVARGGETQYFGPGTRLLVL.

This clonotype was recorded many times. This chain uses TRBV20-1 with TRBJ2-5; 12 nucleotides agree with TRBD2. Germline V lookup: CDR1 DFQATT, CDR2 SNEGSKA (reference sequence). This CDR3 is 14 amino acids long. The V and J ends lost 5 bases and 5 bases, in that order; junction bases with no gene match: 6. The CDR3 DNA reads TGCAGTGCTCCCGGACTAGCGGGACACGAGACCCAGTACTTC. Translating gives CSAPGLAGHETQYF.

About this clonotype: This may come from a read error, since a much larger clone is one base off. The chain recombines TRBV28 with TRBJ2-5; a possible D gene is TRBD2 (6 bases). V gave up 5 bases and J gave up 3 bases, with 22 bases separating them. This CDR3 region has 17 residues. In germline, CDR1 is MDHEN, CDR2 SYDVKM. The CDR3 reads CASSVTRDSRLKETQYF. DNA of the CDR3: TGTGCCAGCAGTGTAACCCGGGACTCACGACTCAAAGAGACCCAGTACTTC. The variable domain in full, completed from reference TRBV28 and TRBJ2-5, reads DVKVTQSSRYLVKRTGEKVFLECVQDMDHENMFWYRQDPGLGLRLIYFSYDVKMKEKGDIPEGYSVSREKKERFSLILESASTNQTSMYLCASSVTRDSRLKETQYFGPGTRLLVL.

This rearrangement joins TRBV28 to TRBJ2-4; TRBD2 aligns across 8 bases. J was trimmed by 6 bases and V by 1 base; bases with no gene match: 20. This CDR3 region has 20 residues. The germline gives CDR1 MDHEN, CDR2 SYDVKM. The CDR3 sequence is CASSLYPPTAGVRRGNIQYF. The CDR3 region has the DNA TGTGCCAGCAGTTTATATCCCCCTACAGCGGGAGTGCGACGTGGAAACATTCAGTACTTC.